Listed below are T cell receptor beta chains from one sample, sequenced in a study of T cells in Graves' hyperthyroidism and ophthalmopathy. Using its own MiXCR run on the multiplex PCR reads, TCRdb lists one record per CDR3 protein. The sample has over 350,000 distinct CDR3 sequences, roughly 15% seen once. Sequenced sample: blood. Source of these receptors: a man younger than 35 with Graves' ophthalmopathy. Both conserved end residues are part of each CDR3. D genes are given only for firm matches. The size entry is marked missing in some rows and otherwise reads once, few, many or a size class.

v_call	clone_size	d_call	j_call	cdr3_nt	cdr3_aa
TRBV9	many	TRBD2	TRBJ2-7	TGTGCCAGCAGCGTAGGGGGACTAGCTCCCTCATACGAGCAGTACTTC	CASSVGGLAPSYEQYF
TRBV12-3/TRBV12-4	.	TRBD2	TRBJ2-7	TGTGCCAGCAGCCAAGATTCGCTAGCGGGATTCTCCTACGAGCAGTACTTC	CASSQDSLAGFSYEQYF
TRBV19	.	.	TRBJ1-2	TGTGCCAGTAGTATAGAGAGGGCCGGCTATGGCTACACCTTC	CASSIERAGYGYTF
TRBV24-1	few	TRBD1	TRBJ2-2	TGTGCCACCAGTGAATACGGGACAGGGAACACCGGGGAGCTGTTTTTT	CATSEYGTGNTGELFF
TRBV19	.	.	TRBJ1-2	TGTGCCAGTACAGGAGGGGCTGGCTATGGCTACACCTTC	CASTGGAGYGYTF
TRBV29-1	many	TRBD1	TRBJ2-7	TGCAGCGTTGAATGGGAGGGACAGGGGTCCTACGAGCAGTACTTC	CSVEWEGQGSYEQYF
TRBV4-1	few	TRBD2	TRBJ2-3	TGCGCCAGCAGCCACACAGCGGGAGTCAACACAGATACGCAGTATTTT	CASSHTAGVNTDTQYF
TRBV7-2	many	TRBD1	TRBJ2-7	TGTGCCAGCAGCCTCCGACAGGGGGCCAACGAGCAGTACTTC	CASSLRQGANEQYF
TRBV12-3/TRBV12-4	few	.	TRBJ1-2	TGTGCCAGCAGCAGTGATATGGGGGATAACTATGGCTACACCTTC	CASSSDMGDNYGYTF
TRBV6-1	many	TRBD2	TRBJ2-7	TGTGCCAGCAGTAAGGAAGCGGGGCGCCGTTCCTACGAGCAGTACTTC	CASSKEAGRRSYEQYF
TRBV24-1	.	TRBD1	TRBJ2-2	TGTGCCACAGATACAGGGGAAAACGGGGAGCTGTTTTTT	CATDTGENGELFF
TRBV6-1	many	.	TRBJ1-4	TGTGCCAGCAGCGCGACGGCAACTAATGAAAAACTGTTTTTT	CASSATATNEKLFF
TRBV3-1	.	TRBD2	TRBJ2-7	TGTGCCAGCAGCCCTCCACTAGCGGGCCCATTCTCCTACGAGCAGTACTTC	CASSPPLAGPFSYEQYF
TRBV6-1	.	.	TRBJ2-6	TGTGCCAGCAGCAATGGACAGTACTCTGGGGCCAACGTCCTGACTTTC	CASSNGQYSGANVLTF
TRBV20-1	.	.	TRBJ1-1	TGCAGCCCCGACGGGCTAGCTGAAGCTTTCTTT	CSPDGLAEAFF
TRBV18	many	.	TRBJ2-5	TGTGCCAGCTCACCAGGGTTCCAAGAGACCCAGTACTTC	CASSPGFQETQYF
TRBV5-1	many	TRBD1	TRBJ2-2	TGCGCCAGCAGCGTAACAGGGGACCCACGCACCGGGGAGCTGTTTTTT	CASSVTGDPRTGELFF
TRBV7-2	many	.	TRBJ2-7	TGTGCCAGCAGCTTAGGCGGGGACGACATTTACGAGCAGTACTTC	CASSLGGDDIYEQYF
TRBV12-3/TRBV12-4	many	.	TRBJ1-2	TGTGCCAGCAGTGGGGCCCCTCACTATGGCTACACCTTC	CASSGAPHYGYTF
TRBV11-2	.	.	TRBJ2-6	TGTGCCAGCGGCCCGATAGGGCAGACAGCTGGGGCCAACGTCCTGACTTTC	CASGPIGQTAGANVLTF
TRBV4-1	.	.	TRBJ1-3	TGCGCCAGCAGCCAACCGGGGGTCTCTGGAAACACCATATATTTT	CASSQPGVSGNTIYF
TRBV27	few	.	TRBJ2-6	TGTGCCAGCAGGCTCAGTACTAGTTCTGGGGCCAACGTCCTGACTTTC	CASRLSTSSGANVLTF
TRBV2	.	.	TRBJ2-5	TGTGCCAGCAGTGGGTCGCTGGATCCCAGTGGGACCCAGTACTTC	CASSGSLDPSGTQYF
TRBV3-1	few	TRBD2	TRBJ2-2	TGTGCCAGCAGCCAAAGAAGCGGGGGCGTCTCGGGGGAGCTGTTTTTT	CASSQRSGGVSGELFF
TRBV20-1	.	.	TRBJ2-2	TGCAGTGCTAGAGATGGTACTAGCTCGACCGGGGAGCTGTTTTTT	CSARDGTSSTGELFF
TRBV7-8	many	.	TRBJ1-5	TGTGCCAGCAGCACCCGGGTTCTGGGCAATCAGCCCCAGCATTTT	CASSTRVLGNQPQHF
TRBV2	many	.	TRBJ2-1	TGTGCCAGCAGTGGTTGGGGTAGCGGTTTTAATGAGCAGTTCTTC	CASSGWGSGFNEQFF
TRBV12-3/TRBV12-4	many	.	TRBJ1-6	TGTGCCAGCAGTTTGCAGTTCTCACCCCTCCACTTT	CASSLQFSPLHF
TRBV6-1	.	TRBD2	TRBJ2-1	TGTGCCAGCGAACCTAGCGGAGACTACAATGAGCAGTTCTTC	CASEPSGDYNEQFF
TRBV20-1	many	.	TRBJ1-3	TGCAGTGCTAGTCAAGGGACTGGCACCATATATTTT	CSASQGTGTIYF
TRBV12-3/TRBV12-4	many	.	TRBJ2-3	TGTGCCAGCAGTTTAACGTGGGGGGATACGCAGTATTTT	CASSLTWGDTQYF
TRBV7-9	many	TRBD2	TRBJ2-3	TGTGCCAGCAGCTTAAGACTAGCGGGGCTCTCAGATACGCAGTATTTT	CASSLRLAGLSDTQYF
TRBV5-1	many	TRBD2	TRBJ2-3	TGCGCCAGCAGCCGTGGGACTAGCGGAAGCACAGATACGCAGTATTTT	CASSRGTSGSTDTQYF
TRBV28	many	TRBD2	TRBJ2-3	TGTGCCAGCAGTTTATCGGGGGGGGGCTCAATTCCAGATACGCAGTATTTT	CASSLSGGGSIPDTQYF
TRBV10-2	many	TRBD2	TRBJ2-7	TGCGCCAGCAGTGAGTCGGGGACTAGCGGCTCCTACGAGCAGTACTTC	CASSESGTSGSYEQYF
TRBV7-2	many	TRBD2	TRBJ2-7	TGTGCCAGCAGCTTAGAAAGCGGGAGGGCCTACGAGCAGTACTTC	CASSLESGRAYEQYF
TRBV27	many	TRBD2	TRBJ2-1	TGTGCCAGCAGTCCCCACACTAGCGTCTCAATTTACAATGAGCAGTTCTTC	CASSPHTSVSIYNEQFF
TRBV7-8	.	.	TRBJ1-5	TGTGCCAGCAGTTCCCCCCCAGCCTACAATCAGCCCCAGCATTTT	CASSSPPAYNQPQHF
TRBV7-9	.	.	TRBJ2-7	TGTGCCAGCAGCTCGACCGGGGGCTTGCCCTACGAGCAGTACTTC	CASSSTGGLPYEQYF
TRBV19	few	.	TRBJ2-3	TGTGCCAGTAGTAAACTTAGCACAGATACGCAGTATTTT	CASSKLSTDTQYF
TRBV2	many	.	TRBJ2-5	TGTGCCAGCACGGAAACTGATCAAGAGACCCAGTACTTC	CASTETDQETQYF
TRBV6-1	few	TRBD2	TRBJ2-3	TGTGCCAGCAGACCCCTGGGGACGGGAGGTGGAGATACGCAGTATTTT	CASRPLGTGGGDTQYF
TRBV5-1	.	TRBD1	TRBJ1-1	TGCGCCAGCAGCTTTTCCGGGACAGGGGGCGCGAGGACTGAAGCTTTCTTT	CASSFSGTGGARTEAFF
TRBV6-1	.	.	TRBJ1-6	TGTGCCAGCTGTCTGGGGGGCTTAAAATCTTCACCCCTCCACTTT	CASCLGGLKSSPLHF